These 21 T cell receptor beta chains originate from one sample sequenced in a study of blood T cell repertoires in COVID-19. Here immunoSEQ multiplex PCR was the method, and the copy in TCRdb shows in-frame clones only, minus some. The sample records 70,000 to 100,000 clones, approximately 90% being singletons. The specimen was peripheral blood. The origin of the receptors is a woman older than 75 with active COVID-19.

The genes are TRBV7-3 and TRBJ2-1, with TRBD2 matching 8 bases. Trimming took 7 bases from V and 10 from J; bases not matched to a gene: 12. CDR3 length equals 14 residues. CDR1 and CDR2 (germline): SGHTA, FQGTGA. The CDR3 DNA follows: TGTGCCAGCACCCCGACTAGCGAGAGCGGGGAGCAGTTCTTC. Amino acids: CASTPTSESGEQFF.

The chain couples TRBV12-3 or TRBV12-4 to TRBJ2-7, with D tentatively TRBD2 (6 bases). Trimming took 8 bases from V and 6 from J, leaving 17 bases between them. The CDR3 contains 13 residues. The CDR3 loop reads CASWSWDSGEQYF. CDR3 coding DNA: TGTGCCAGCTGGAGTTGGGACTCGGGCGAGCAGTACTTC.

This chain links TRBV7-9 with TRBJ2-3, with a tentative D call TRBD1 (5 bases). From germline, CDR1 is SEHNR and CDR2 FQNEAQ (reference sequence). V dropped 1 base and J dropped 2 bases, with 13 bases sitting between them. This CDR3 is built from 16 residues. CDR3 protein: CASSLEGSRYTDTQYF. The CDR3 DNA sequence: TGTGCCAGCAGCTTAGAGGGGTCCAGATACACAGATACGCAGTATTTT. Variable domain in full (rest from reference TRBV7-9 and TRBJ2-3): DTGVSQNPRHKITKRGQNVTFRCDPISEHNRLYWYRQTLGQGPEFLTYFQNEAQLEKSRLLSDRFSAERPKGSFSTLEIQRTEQGDSAMYLCASSLEGSRYTDTQYFGPGTRLTVL.

This chain links TRBV7-8 with TRBJ2-7; D perhaps matches TRBD2 (6 bases). With 1 base removed from V and 5 bases from J, the gap between germline ends came to 18 bases. The CDR3 is 16 amino acids. In germline, CDR1 is SGHVS, CDR2 FQNEAQ. CDR3 protein: CASSLEGTPIWDEQYF. For the CDR3, the DNA is TGTGCCAGCAGCTTAGAAGGGACTCCTATATGGGACGAGCAGTACTTC. The entire variable domain, with the rest obtained from reference TRBV7-8 and TRBJ2-7, is as follows: GAGVSQSPRYKVAKRGQDVALRCDPISGHVSLFWYQQALGQGPEFLTYFQNEAQLDKSGLPSDRFFAERPEGSVSTLKIQRTQQEDSAVYLCASSLEGTPIWDEQYFGPGTRLTVT.

This chain links TRBV3-1 (or the pseudogene TRBV3-2) with TRBJ2-7; 12 bases are a match to TRBD1. The CDR3 loop spans 16 amino acids. Germline V CDR1 and CDR2: LGHDT, YNNKEL (reference sequence). V dropped 5 bases and J dropped 4; count of bases not matched to a gene: 9. The CDR3, as DNA: TGTGCCAGCAGCAACGGGACAGGGGGCTCAGGGTACGAGCAGTACTTC. It encodes CASSNGTGGSGYEQYF.

The chain couples TRBV2 to TRBJ2-7, with a weak D call TRBD2 (5 bases). CDR3 length: 13 amino acids. Germline loops: CDR1 SNHLY, CDR2 FYNNEI. V was trimmed by 7 bases and J by 1 base, leaving 11 bases between them. As DNA, the CDR3 is TGTGCCAGCAATGAGGACTTTTCCTACGAGCAGTACTTC. As protein: CASNEDFSYEQYF.

This rearrangement joins TRBV7-9 to TRBJ2-1, with TRBD1 matching 11 bases. V lost 8 bases to trimming and J lost 4 bases; unmatched junction nucleotides: 1. The germline CDR1 and CDR2 sequences are SEHNR and FQNEAQ (reference sequence). The CDR3 extends over 13 amino acids. The CDR3 loop is CASRDRGYNEQFF. The CDR3 bases are TGTGCCAGCCGGGACAGGGGGTACAATGAGCAGTTCTTC. The whole variable domain, remainder taken from reference TRBV7-9 and TRBJ2-1, is DTGVSQNPRHKITKRGQNVTFRCDPISEHNRLYWYRQTLGQGPEFLTYFQNEAQLEKSRLLSDRFSAERPKGSFSTLEIQRTEQGDSAMYLCASRDRGYNEQFFGPGTRLTVL.

This chain links TRBV5-5 with TRBJ2-3; 9 bases are shared with TRBD1. J gave up 4 bases and V 4 bases, and 7 bases lay outside the gene matches. Germline V gives CDR1 SGHKS, CDR2 YYEKEE (reference sequence). The length of the CDR3 is 15 residues. CDR3 loop: CASSPGWDRADTQYF. The CDR3 coding sequence is TGTGCCAGCAGCCCCGGATGGGACAGGGCAGATACGCAGTATTTT.

The chain joins TRBV6-5 to TRBJ1-2, with TRBD1 matching 10 bases. This CDR3 contains 14 residues. V lost 6 bases to trimming and J lost 5 bases; unmatched junction nucleotides: 6. The germline V gene encodes CDR1 MNHEY and CDR2 SVGAGI. CDR3: CASSPDRGIYGYTF. The DNA of the CDR3 is TGTGCCAGCAGCCCGGACAGGGGGATTTATGGCTACACCTTC.

The chain is built from TRBV20-1 and TRBJ2-1, with D unresolved. The CDR3 runs to 10 residues. V shed 6 bases and J shed 10 bases, with 10 bases lying between them. CDR1 is DFQATT and CDR2 is SNEGSKA in the germline V gene (reference sequence). The CDR3 protein is CSASHQEQFF. Here the CDR3 DNA reads TGCAGTGCCTCACATCAGGAGCAGTTCTTC.

The chain carries TRBV19 and TRBJ2-2, with TRBD2 matching over 8 bases. The junction had 17 bases not matched to a gene; V was cut back by 6 bases and J by 2 bases. The CDR3 loop spans 19 amino acids. The germline gives CDR1 LNHDA, CDR2 SQIVND (reference sequence). The CDR3 region is CASSIGRGSGGPNTGELFF. Written as DNA, the CDR3 is TGTGCCAGTAGCATTGGCCGGGGGAGCGGGGGACCTAACACCGGGGAGCTGTTTTTT.

The rearrangement joins TRBV28 to TRBJ2-7; D might be TRBD2 (6 bases). V was clipped by 1 base and J by 6 bases, with 22 bases between them. This CDR3 has 17 residues. Germline lookup yields CDR1 MDHEN and CDR2 SYDVKM. In DNA, the CDR3 is TGTGCCAGCAGTTTATTAGGACGAAGGCCCATGGGAGGCGAGCAGTACTTC. Protein product: CASSLLGRRPMGGEQYF.

This chain links TRBV14 with TRBJ2-2; 12 bases match TRBD2. The germline gives CDR1 SGHDN, CDR2 FVKESK. The J segment lost 6 bases and the V segment lost 4 bases, leaving 6 bases of the junction unmatched. This CDR3 comprises 16 residues. CDR3: CASSLRLAGAAGELFF. The CDR3 coding sequence is TGTGCCAGCAGCCTAAGACTAGCGGGAGCGGCCGGGGAGCTGTTTTTT.

This rearrangement joins TRBV5-4 to TRBJ2-1; D is possibly TRBD2 (5 bases). This CDR3 contains 14 residues. V lost 4 bases, J lost 0 bases, and 8 bases lay in between. Germline lookup yields CDR1 SGHNT and CDR2 YYREEE (reference sequence). CDR3 DNA sequence: TGTGCCAGCAGCCGAGGGAGCTCCTACAATGAGCAGTTCTTC. Translation: CASSRGSSYNEQFF.

The rearrangement joins TRBV7-8 to TRBJ1-1, with 8 bases lining up with TRBD1. This CDR3 spans 16 amino acids. The germline V gene encodes CDR1 SGHVS and CDR2 FQNEAQ. Trimming at V came to 5 bases and at J to 2 bases, leaving 10 bases not matched to a gene. The CDR3 nucleotides read TGTGCCAGCAGCCTGAGTCCTGGACAGGGAAACACTGAAGCTTTCTTT. Its protein is CASSLSPGQGNTEAFF. The whole variable domain, filled in from reference TRBV7-8 and TRBJ1-1, reads GAGVSQSPRYKVAKRGQDVALRCDPISGHVSLFWYQQALGQGPEFLTYFQNEAQLDKSGLPSDRFFAERPEGSVSTLKIQRTQQEDSAVYLCASSLSPGQGNTEAFFGQGTRLTVV.

V gene TRBV11-2 combines with J gene TRBJ2-5; no clear D. The CDR3 has 15 residues. Germline V gene data show CDR1 as SGHAT and CDR2 as FQNNGV. The germline V and J ends were trimmed by 1 base and 0 bases, with 9 bases remaining between them. CDR3 protein: CASSLVAQHQETQYF. CDR3 coding DNA: TGTGCCAGCAGCTTAGTCGCGCAACACCAAGAGACCCAGTACTTC.

V usage is TRBV14 and J usage is TRBJ2-2, with 12 nucleotides matching TRBD2. This CDR3 has 17 residues. Germline values: CDR1 SGHDN, CDR2 FVKESK. J was trimmed by 5 bases and V by 1 base; bases with no gene match: 5. CDR3 in amino acids: CASSQVRLAGETGELFF. In DNA, the CDR3 is TGTGCCAGCAGCCAAGTGAGACTAGCGGGAGAAACCGGGGAGCTGTTTTTT.

This clone was counted only a few times. The rearrangement uses TRBV3-1 (or the pseudogene TRBV3-2) and TRBJ1-4; no clear D gene. This CDR3 has 14 residues. In germline, CDR1 is LGHDT, CDR2 YNNKEL (reference sequence). Deletions cut 4 bases from V and 2 bases from J, with 8 bases between. CDR3 in amino acids: CASSRWETNEKLFF. CDR3 nucleotides: TGTGCCAGCAGCCGGTGGGAGACTAATGAAAAACTGTTTTTT.

The chain joins TRBV10-2 to TRBJ2-1; D is possibly TRBD2 (5 bases). Germline CDR1 and CDR2: WSHSY and SAAADI. This CDR3 has 14 amino acids. Trimming stripped 0 bases from V and 10 bases from J, with 13 bases between. DNA for the CDR3: TGCGCCAGCAGTGAGTCGGTAGTTCCGGGAGAGCAGTTCTTC. This sequence encodes CASSESVVPGEQFF.

This clone was counted a few times. The rearrangement joins TRBV27 to TRBJ1-1, with D maybe TRBD1 (6 bases). CDR1 is MNHEY, CDR2 SMNVEV, per germline (reference sequence). Trimming removed 6 bases at V and 10 bases at J, with 18 bases between. The CDR3 contains 13 residues. The CDR3 loop reads CASSLRSGEGAFF. The CDR3 DNA follows: TGTGCCAGCAGCCTGCGGTCAGGGGAGGGAGCTTTCTTT.

This chain connects TRBV7-8 to TRBJ2-1, with 7 bases aligning to TRBD2. The germline V gene has CDR1 SGHVS and CDR2 FQNEAQ. Losses at the gene ends were 2 bases for V and 2 bases for J; bases not matched to a gene: 6. CDR3 size: 16 residues. The CDR3 is CASSLMPGGTYNEQFF. DNA of the CDR3: TGTGCCAGCAGCTTAATGCCGGGAGGCACCTACAATGAGCAGTTCTTC.